This is a list of T cell receptor beta chains from one sample in a study of blood T cell repertoires in COVID-19. Clones were sequenced by immunoSEQ multiplex PCR, and TCRdb holds only the in-frame ones, with some missing. Among roughly 300,000 clones listed, 85% were seen once. The sequencing input was peripheral blood. These receptors were taken from a human donor in a cohort sampled during active COVID-19. Both conserved end residues are part of each CDR3. The order of the fields is CDR3 length, J gene, V gene, D gene, clone size, CDR3 DNA, CDR3 protein. D genes are given only for firm matches. The listing skips clone size in some rows; elsewhere it reads once, few, many or a size class.

>15|TRBJ2-5|TRBV24-1|-|-
TGTGCCACCAGTGATTTGGTTGGACTGGAAGAGACCCAGTACTTC
CATSDLVGLEETQYF
>14|TRBJ2-7|TRBV10-3|TRBD1|-
TGTGCCATCAGTGAGTCGAGACAGGGGAACGAGCAGTACTTC
CAISESRQGNEQYF
>15|TRBJ2-5|TRBV6-5|TRBD1|-
TGTGCCAGCAGTTATCAGACAGGGGGCAGGGAGACCCAGTACTTC
CASSYQTGGRETQYF
>15|TRBJ1-2|TRBV9|-|-
TGTGCCAGCAGCGTGGAGGAAGAGACCGTGGTGGGCTACACCTTC
CASSVEEETVVGYTF
>15|TRBJ1-2|TRBV3-1/TRBV3-2|TRBD1|-
TGTGCCAGCAGCCAAGATCTCAAGGGGGCTGATGGCTACACCTTC
CASSQDLKGADGYTF
>11|TRBJ1-1|TRBV18|-|-
TGTGCCAGCTCCTGGGGGCAGGAGGCTTTCTTT
CASSWGQEAFF
>15|TRBJ2-3|TRBV9|-|many
TGTGCCAGCAGCGTAGGCCCAGCGACGACAGATACGCAGTATTTT
CASSVGPATTDTQYF
>16|TRBJ2-2|TRBV30|-|-
TGTGCCTGGAGTGTACAAGGAAGGGGTATCGCCGGGGAGCTGTTTTTT
CAWSVQGRGIAGELFF
>14|TRBJ2-2|TRBV9|-|-
TGTGCCAGCAGCGTAGACAGACAACCCGGGGAGCTGTTTTTT
CASSVDRQPGELFF
>12|TRBJ1-2|TRBV3-1/TRBV3-2|-|-
TGTGCCAGCACTACAGGGTCCTATGGCTACACCTTC
CASTTGSYGYTF
>14|TRBJ1-1|TRBV9|-|once
TGTGCCAGCAGCGGGACACCCTCGGGCACTGAAGCTTTCTTT
CASSGTPSGTEAFF
>16|TRBJ2-1|TRBV5-1|-|once
TGCGCCAGCAGCTCCCAGGGCGCGGTTTCCTACAATGAGCAGTTCTTC
CASSSQGAVSYNEQFF
>14|TRBJ2-7|TRBV28|-|-
TGTGCCAGCAGCTTGGGACTCGGCTCCTACGAGCAGTACTTC
CASSLGLGSYEQYF
>13|TRBJ1-5|TRBV6-1|-|-
TGTGCCAGCAGTGAAGGTGTGGGAGAGCCCCAGCATTTT
CASSEGVGEPQHF
>15|TRBJ1-5|TRBV10-3|-|-
TGTGCCATCAGTGAGTCCGGCAGGTTAAATCAGCCCCAGCATTTT
CAISESGRLNQPQHF
>15|TRBJ1-2|TRBV24-1|TRBD1|-
TGTGCCACCAGCCCCGGGACAGGGGGCGGCTATGGCTACACCTTC
CATSPGTGGGYGYTF
>13|TRBJ2-7|TRBV30|-|-
TGTGCCTGGAGGGGACTGGTACCTAGAGAGCAGTACTTC
CAWRGLVPREQYF
>14|TRBJ1-6|TRBV19|-|few
TGTGCCAGTCAAGGACAGCTTCGGAATTCACCCCTCCACTTT
CASQGQLRNSPLHF
>13|TRBJ1-1|TRBV29-1|-|few
TGCAGCGTTGAGAGGGATCTGAACACTGAAGCTTTCTTT
CSVERDLNTEAFF
>15|TRBJ2-7|TRBV5-6|TRBD1|once
TGTGCCAGCAGCTTAACCGGGACAGGAGCCTACGAGCAGTACTTC
CASSLTGTGAYEQYF
>13|TRBJ2-5|TRBV25-1|-|-
TGTGCCAGCAGTGAAAACAGCAAAGAGACCCAGTACTTC
CASSENSKETQYF
>11|TRBJ2-7|TRBV7-2|-|-
TGTGCCAGCAGCTCGTACTACGAGCAGTACTTC
CASSSYYEQYF
>13|TRBJ2-7|TRBV6-5|TRBD1|many
TGTGCCAGCAGGGGGACAGGTCGATACGAGCAGTACTTC
CASRGTGRYEQYF
>16|TRBJ2-3|TRBV10-3|-|-
TGTGCCATCAGTGAGGGAGGAGGGGGGGGCACAGATACGCAGTATTTT
CAISEGGGGGTDTQYF
>11|TRBJ2-7|TRBV5-6|-|-
TGTGCCAGCCGAGGGTCCTACGAGCAGTACTTC
CASRGSYEQYF
>15|TRBJ1-3|TRBV2|TRBD1|-
TGTGCCAGCAGTGCGGGACAGGGGTCTGGAAACACCATATATTTT
CASSAGQGSGNTIYF
>14|TRBJ2-7|TRBV19|TRBD1|-
TGTGCCAGTAGCAGGGGGACAGGGACGTACGAGCAGTACTTC
CASSRGTGTYEQYF
>15|TRBJ2-3|TRBV24-1|-|-
TGTGCCACCAGTGATGATACAGTTTCCACAGATACGCAGTATTTT
CATSDDTVSTDTQYF
>16|TRBJ2-4|TRBV12-1|-|few
TGTGCCAGCAGCTTTCGGACTAGCGGGGGGGCCGGTCTTGCGGACTTC
CASSFRTSGGAGLADF
>16|TRBJ2-2|TRBV14|TRBD1|-
TGTGCCAGCAGCCAGGCCGGGACAGGGAACACCGGGGAGCTGTTTTTT
CASSQAGTGNTGELFF
>13|TRBJ1-2|TRBV12-3/TRBV12-4|-|-
TGTGCCAGCAGTCCCCGACTCGGGGATGGCTACACCTTC
CASSPRLGDGYTF
>15|TRBJ1-1|TRBV5-8|-|-
TGTGCCAGCAGCTTGGTGGACAGTAGAGTCACTGAAGCTTTCTTT
CASSLVDSRVTEAFF
>14|TRBJ1-4|TRBV5-5|-|-
TGTGCCAGCAGACCGGAGGGGACGGGGGAAAAACTGTTTTTT
CASRPEGTGEKLFF
>13|TRBJ1-5|TRBV9|-|once
TGTGCCAGCAGCGTAACAGATAATCAGCCCCAGCATTTT
CASSVTDNQPQHF
>17|TRBJ2-6|TRBV19|-|-
TGTGCCAGTAGTAAGACACGTGGCCCTTCTGGGGCCAACGTCCTGACTTTC
CASSKTRGPSGANVLTF
>16|TRBJ2-7|TRBV19|TRBD1|-
TGTGCCAGTAGTATAGGCCTGACAGGGGGCCACACCGAGCAGTACTTC
CASSIGLTGGHTEQYF
>16|TRBJ1-2|TRBV19|TRBD1|-
TGTGCCAGTAGTACCCCGGGACAGGGTCCAAGTAAAGGCTACACCTTC
CASSTPGQGPSKGYTF
>13|TRBJ1-1|TRBV6-1|-|-
TGTGCCAGCAGTGAAACAGGGATCACTGAAGCTTTCTTT
CASSETGITEAFF
>15|TRBJ2-1|TRBV3-1/TRBV3-2|TRBD1|-
TGTGCCAGCAGCCGGCCGGGACAGGGTATAAATGAGCAGTTCTTC
CASSRPGQGINEQFF
>12|TRBJ2-7|TRBV12-3/TRBV12-4|-|-
TGTGCCAGCAGTTTACCCCCCGAGGGGCAGTACTTC
CASSLPPEGQYF
>16|TRBJ1-1|TRBV4-1|-|-
TGCGCCAGCAGCCAAGCCCCCGGGACTGTCCCCGCTGAAGCTTTCTTT
CASSQAPGTVPAEAFF
>14|TRBJ2-3|TRBV29-1|-|-
TGCAGCGTACTTCCGCTCGGGGTTCCAGATACGCAGTATTTT
CSVLPLGVPDTQYF
>14|TRBJ1-1|TRBV5-1|-|-
TGCGCCAGCAGCGGGACACAGATGAACACTGAAGCTTTCTTT
CASSGTQMNTEAFF
>16|TRBJ1-4|TRBV24-1|TRBD1|-
TGTGCCACCAGTGATGGGACAGGAGACCTTAATGAAAAACTGTTTTTT
CATSDGTGDLNEKLFF
>13|TRBJ2-7|TRBV27|-|-
TGTGCCAGCAGTCGGAACTATGACCTCGAGCAGTACTTC
CASSRNYDLEQYF
>15|TRBJ1-5|TRBV5-6|TRBD1|-
TGTGCCAGCAGCATCGGACAGGGCAGGCATCAGCCCCAGCATTTT
CASSIGQGRHQPQHF